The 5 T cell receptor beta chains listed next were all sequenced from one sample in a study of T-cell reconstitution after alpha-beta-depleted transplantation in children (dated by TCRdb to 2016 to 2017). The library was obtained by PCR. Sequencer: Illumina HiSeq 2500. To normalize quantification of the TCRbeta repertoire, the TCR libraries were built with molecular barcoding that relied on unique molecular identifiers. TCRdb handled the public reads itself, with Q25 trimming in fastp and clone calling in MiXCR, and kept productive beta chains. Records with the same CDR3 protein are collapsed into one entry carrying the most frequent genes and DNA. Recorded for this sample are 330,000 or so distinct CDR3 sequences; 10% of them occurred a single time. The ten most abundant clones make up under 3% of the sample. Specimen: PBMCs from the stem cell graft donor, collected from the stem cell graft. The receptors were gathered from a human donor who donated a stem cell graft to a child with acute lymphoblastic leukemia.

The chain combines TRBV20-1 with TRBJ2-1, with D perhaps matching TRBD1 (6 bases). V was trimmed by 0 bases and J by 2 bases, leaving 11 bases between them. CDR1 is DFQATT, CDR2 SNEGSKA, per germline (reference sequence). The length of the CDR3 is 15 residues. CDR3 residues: CSARDRTGTYNEQFF. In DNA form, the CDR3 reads TGCAGTGCTAGAGATCGTACAGGGACCTACAATGAGCAGTTCTTC.

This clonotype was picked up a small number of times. The CDR3 DNA is TGTGCCAGCTCACCGGACAGGGGTAAATCAACTAATGAAAAACTGTTTTTT. Amino acids: CASSPDRGKSTNEKLFF. The chain couples TRBV18 to TRBJ1-4, with 9 bases matching TRBD1. J gave up 0 bases and V 3 bases, and 5 bases lay outside the gene matches. CDR1 KGHSH and CDR2 LQKENI come from the germline V gene. This CDR3 comprises 17 residues.

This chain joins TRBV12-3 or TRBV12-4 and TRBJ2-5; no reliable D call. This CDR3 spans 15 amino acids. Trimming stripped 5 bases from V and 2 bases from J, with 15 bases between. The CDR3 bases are TGTGCCAGCAGTCCCCCTCTAGATAAGCAAGAGACCCAGTACTTC. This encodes CASSPPLDKQETQYF.

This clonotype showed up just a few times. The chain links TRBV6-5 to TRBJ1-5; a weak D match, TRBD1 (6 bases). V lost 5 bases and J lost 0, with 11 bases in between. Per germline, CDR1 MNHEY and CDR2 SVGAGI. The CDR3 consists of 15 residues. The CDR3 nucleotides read TGTGCCAGCAGTCGACAGGAATATAGCAATCAGCCCCAGCATTTT. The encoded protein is CASSRQEYSNQPQHF.

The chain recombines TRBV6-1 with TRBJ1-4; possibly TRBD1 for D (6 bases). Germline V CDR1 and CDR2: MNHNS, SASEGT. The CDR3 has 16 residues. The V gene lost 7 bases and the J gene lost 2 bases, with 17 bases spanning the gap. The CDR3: CASTARGGLTNEKLFF. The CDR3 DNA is TGTGCCAGCACCGCCCGAGGGGGGCTTACTAATGAAAAACTGTTTTTT.